The following is a T cell receptor beta chain sequence with its context. Its antigen is unknown. Sequencing was performed with immunoSEQ multiplex PCR; in TCRdb, only in-frame clones are kept and a portion is missing. The sample consists of approximately 89,000 clones, roughly nine tenths of them appearing once. The data derive from a study of T cell responses to AZD1222 COVID-19 vaccine. Whole-study results and caveats: Among AZD1222 vaccinees, only 5 to 7 were seropositive at baseline.

Sequencing used peripheral blood, obtained on day 0 of AZD1222 vaccination. The receptor was isolated from an adult in good health.

CDR3 in amino acids: CASSSTRDRGGEAFF. The CDR3, as DNA: TGTGCCAGCAGCTCAACCCGGGACAGGGGTGGTGAAGCTTTCTTT. V gene TRBV7-9 combines with J gene TRBJ1-1; TRBD1 aligns across 10 bases. Germline lookup yields CDR1 SEHNR and CDR2 FQNEAQ (reference sequence). Trimming took 4 bases from V and 7 from J; bases not matched to a gene: 9. The CDR3 runs 15 residues.